This section outlines one T cell receptor (beta chain) sequence together with its context. This entry comes from a study of blood T cell repertoires in COVID-19. At the level of the study: The analysed material was cDNA or gDNA that came from T cells, B-cell-depleted T cells, or PBMCs.

Profiled with immunoSEQ multiplex PCR; TCRdb holds only in-frame clones, not every one. The sample has a few hundred thousand clones; approximately 90% are singletons. The CDR3 spans 16 residues. Looked up from germline, CDR1 is KGHDR and CDR2 is SFDVKD. V lost 6 bases, J lost 2 bases, and 11 bases stayed unmatched. The sample comprised peripheral blood. The TCR originated in a woman in her twenties or thirties with active or convalescent COVID-19. The V and J genes are TRBV24-1 and TRBJ2-5; 7 bases align to TRBD1. CDR3 protein: CATSLRPGQNQETQYF. Here the CDR3 DNA reads TGTGCCACCAGTCTCCGGCCGGGACAGAATCAAGAGACCCAGTACTTC.